Here is one T cell receptor (beta chain) with its context. Its target is not known. Different DNA sequences within this sample yield the same CDR3. Sequenced by immunoSEQ multiplex PCR; TCRdb stores in-frame clones only, minus some. The table records under 2,000,000 clones, roughly 94% of them present only once. The data were taken from a study of shared clonotypes between healthy human individuals. Study in general: Donors had three CD4 naive, three CD4 memory, two CD8 naive and one CD8 memory plate apiece. Study findings and constraints: A handful of donors showed sharing of approximately 5% of naive CD4 clonotypes.

Naive CD8 cells comprised CD45RO-negative, CCR7-positively selected cells, excluding terminally differentiated effector memory CD45RA+ cells. Germline V lookup: CDR1 MNHEY, CDR2 SVGAGI. V lost 6 bases and J lost 5; bases outside the gene matches: 5. The CDR3 runs to 15 residues. The chain combines TRBV6-5 with TRBJ2-3, with TRBD2 matching 13 bases. The sequence was collected from a man younger than 35 in good health. Sequenced: naive CD8+ T cells sorted from blood. This CDR3 is CASSQLAGGGDTQYF. DNA of the CDR3: TGTGCCAGCAGCCAACTAGCGGGAGGGGGAGATACGCAGTATTTT.